This TCR beta chain emerged from a study of beta chain features in type 1 diabetes. Donors underwent one heparinised blood draw, about 120 mL on average. Markers CD45RO/CCR7/CD25/CD127/CD95/CD27 served to sort CD4+ naive, central memory, regulatory and stem cell-like memory cells. With regard to this clone: Its antigen is currently unknown.

Expressed TCRB transcripts were sequenced because the isolated RNA had all been reverse transcribed beforehand. TCRdb's copy holds only in-frame clones and misses some; the assay was immunoSEQ multiplex PCR. The sample gives hundreds of thousands of clones, around 15% of which show up once; roughly 0.022% is in the top ten. Findings of the study overall: When Type 1 diabetes patients were examined, their TCRB CDR3s proved moderately but significantly shorter in all four CD4+ subsets. More deletions and fewer insertions at VDJ junctions were seen in type 1 diabetes patients. Resolution of whether HLA type affects TCRB rearrangement was not achieved here.

The CDR3 sequence is 12 residues long. V was trimmed by 6 bases and J by 4 bases, leaving 9 bases between them. Looked up from germline, CDR1 is MNHNY and CDR2 is SVGAGI (reference sequence). The clonotype originates from a man aged 18 to 30 with type 1 diabetes. This chain joins TRBV6-6 and TRBJ1-2; D is unresolved. The sequencing sample was made of naive CD4+ T cells from blood. The CDR3 DNA sequence: TGTGCCAGCAGACCTTGGGGCTATGGCTACACCTTC. Translation: CASRPWGYGYTF.